A selection of T cell receptor beta chains follows, all from one sample in a study of blood T cells in healthy people across ages. TCRdb itself ran the 5' RACE reads through MiXCR, one entry per CDR3 protein. The sample lists roughly 1 million distinct CDR3 sequences; approximately 25% were seen once. This same sample was also taken into another study, of T cells of mothers and their children.

Sequenced material: blood. These TCRs come from a girl between 2 and 10 years old in good health. CDR3s include the opening cysteine and the closing phenylalanine or tryptophan. The order of the fields is J gene, D gene, V gene, clone size, CDR3 DNA, CDR3 protein. D genes are given only for firm matches. The size entry is marked missing in some rows and otherwise reads once, few, many or a size class.

TRBJ2-7 | TRBD2 | TRBV7-3 | few | TGTGCCAGCAGCTTGAGTAGCGGGAACCACGAGCAGTACTTC | CASSLSSGNHEQYF
TRBJ1-5 | - | TRBV27 | - | TGTGCCAGCAGTTTGGGACGGCAGGACAATCAGCCCCAGCATTTT | CASSLGRQDNQPQHF
TRBJ1-2 | - | TRBV7-9 | few | TGTGCCAGCAGCTTAGACTCTTTGTCAGCAACTAACTATGGCTACACCTTC | CASSLDSLSATNYGYTF
TRBJ2-3 | TRBD2 | TRBV5-1 | - | TGCGCCAGCAGCCCGGTGGTAGCGGGAGCGGAAGATACGCAGTATTTT | CASSPVVAGAEDTQYF
TRBJ2-5 | - | TRBV27 | few | TGTGCCAGCAGCTCCAACGGGGCAGAGACCCAGTACTTC | CASSSNGAETQYF
TRBJ2-1 | - | TRBV6-2/TRBV6-3 | - | TGTGCCAGCAGTTCTACTAGGGGTTCCTACAATGAGCAGTTCTTC | CASSSTRGSYNEQFF
TRBJ1-3 | - | TRBV6-1 | few | TGTGCCAGCAGAGAAACGGAGGGTTCCGGAAACACCATATATTTT | CASRETEGSGNTIYF
TRBJ1-4 | - | TRBV3-1 | few | TGTGCCAGCAGCCTCCGGGACAATAATGAAAAACTGTTTTTT | CASSLRDNNEKLFF
TRBJ2-3 | - | TRBV6-1 | - | TGTGCCAGCCACGGACCTCAAAGCACAGATACGCAGTATTTT | CASHGPQSTDTQYF
TRBJ2-1 | TRBD1 | TRBV12-3/TRBV12-4 | - | TGTGCCAGCAGTTTACGACAGGGGTCCGCTGAGCAGTTCTTC | CASSLRQGSAEQFF
TRBJ2-2 | - | TRBV6-5 | few | TGTGCCAGCAGTTACATCGCCGGGGAGCTGTTTTTT | CASSYIAGELFF
TRBJ1-5 | TRBD1 | TRBV6-2/TRBV6-3 | - | TGTGCCAGCAGTTCCGGACCAGAAAGGACAGGGGCTATCAATCAGCCCCAGCATTTT | CASSSGPERTGAINQPQHF
TRBJ1-6 | - | TRBV6-5 | - | TGTGCCAGCAGTTACTATCCGGACAGTTCTAATTCACCCCTCCACTTT | CASSYYPDSSNSPLHF
TRBJ2-2 | TRBD1 | TRBV12-3/TRBV12-4 | - | TGTGCCAGCAGTCACCGGGACAGGTTCACCGACGAGCTGTTTTTT | CASSHRDRFTDELFF
TRBJ2-7 | - | TRBV7-9 | - | TGTGCCAGCAGCTTAGCGCAATTCAGAACCCTAGAGGTTGGCGAGCAGTACTTC | CASSLAQFRTLEVGEQYF
TRBJ2-1 | TRBD1 | TRBV23-1 | few | TGCGCCAGGATATCACAGGGGATCGTTGGTGAGCAGTTCTTC | CARISQGIVGEQFF
TRBJ2-3 | - | TRBV29-1 | - | TGCTGCGTTGATGGCCTAACAGATACGCAGTATTTT | CCVDGLTDTQYF
TRBJ2-4 | TRBD2 | TRBV5-1 | - | TGCGCCAGCTCTCCTGGGAGGGCCGTGAACATTCAGTACTTC | CASSPGRAVNIQYF
TRBJ2-1 | TRBD2 | TRBV3-1 | many | TGTGCCAGCAGCCAAGATGGGAGGGAACTAGCGGGAGTTGAGCAGTTCTTC | CASSQDGRELAGVEQFF
TRBJ1-6 | TRBD1 | TRBV28 | - | TGTGCCAGCAGTGGGGACAGGGAAGTAAACTACTTT | CASSGDREVNYF
TRBJ1-6 | TRBD1 | TRBV28 | few | TGTGCCAGCAGCCAACCGACAGGGGGGGCTTCACCCCTCCACTTT | CASSQPTGGASPLHF
TRBJ2-7 | - | TRBV23-1 | few | TGCGCCAGCAGCCCGATGGGGGGACCGGGCTACGAGCAGTACTTC | CASSPMGGPGYEQYF
TRBJ2-5 | TRBD1 | TRBV20-1 | - | TGCAGTGCTAGCGAGGACCGGGACAGGGTCCAAGAGACCCAGTACTTC | CSASEDRDRVQETQYF
TRBJ2-5 | - | TRBV7-9 | few | TGTGCCAGCAGCCTACCCCGGGGACAAGAGACCCAGTACTTC | CASSLPRGQETQYF
TRBJ2-1 | TRBD2 | TRBV27 | - | TGTGCCAGCAGTTGGCTAGCGGGAGTTAGCTCCTACAATGAGCAGTTCTTC | CASSWLAGVSSYNEQFF
TRBJ1-1 | - | TRBV10-3 | - | TGTGCCATAGAAACAGCCGGGAGACGTTCCGGAGCTTTCTTT | CAIETAGRRSGAFF
TRBJ2-7 | TRBD1 | TRBV5-5 | few | TGTGCCAACAGCTTTAATCCGGGACAGGAATCCTACGAGCAGTACTTC | CANSFNPGQESYEQYF
TRBJ2-1 | - | TRBV12-3/TRBV12-4 | few | TGTGCCAGCAGACATGGACTCACGGTAAACAATGAGCAGTTCTTC | CASRHGLTVNNEQFF